Listed here are 18 T cell receptor beta chains from one sample, sequenced in a study of cytotoxic CD8 clonotypes in ibrutinib-treated CLL. The data were produced by immunoSEQ multiplex PCR, yet TCRdb's version contains in-frame clones alone and is incomplete. The sample records 140,000 to 150,000 clones, 76% being singletons. Sample: PBMCs, taken after 24 months of ibrutinib treatment. The receptors were sampled from a human donor with chronic lymphocytic leukemia.

This chain uses TRBV7-8 with TRBJ1-3; D remains unclear. The germline V gene encodes CDR1 SGHVS and CDR2 FQNEAQ. This CDR3 has 19 residues. V lost 1 base, J lost 0 bases, and 19 bases lay in between. DNA for the CDR3: TGTGCCAGCAGCTTAGGGAGGCGACGGGGTCGGGCCTCTGGAAACACCATATATTTT. Translating gives CASSLGRRRGRASGNTIYF. Drawing the rest from reference TRBV7-8 and TRBJ1-3, the complete variable domain is GAGVSQSPRYKVAKRGQDVALRCDPISGHVSLFWYQQALGQGPEFLTYFQNEAQLDKSGLPSDRFFAERPEGSVSTLKIQRTQQEDSAVYLCASSLGRRRGRASGNTIYFGEGSWLTVV.

The chain uses TRBV9 and TRBJ2-6, with 9 bases identical to TRBD1. The CDR3 has 16 residues. In germline, CDR1 is SGDLS, CDR2 YYNGEE. V shed 6 bases, J shed 1 base, and the junction held 5 bases outside the gene matches. CDR3 nucleotides: TGTGCCAGCACCACTGGGACAGGGTCTGGGGCCAACGTCCTGACTTTC. Translated: CASTTGTGSGANVLTF.

The chain carries TRBV5-1 and TRBJ2-5; 9 bases match TRBD1. The germline gives CDR1 SGHRS, CDR2 YFSETQ. The V gene end was trimmed by 4 bases and the J gene end by 5 bases; junction bases not matched to a gene: 12. The CDR3 runs to 16 residues. The CDR3 DNA is TGCGCCAGCAGCCGCGCCGGGACAGGGCGGGGGGAGACCCAGTACTTC. It yields the protein CASSRAGTGRGETQYF.

The gene calls are TRBV4-2 and TRBJ2-3, with a tentative D call TRBD1 (6 bases). Trimming took 0 bases from V and 6 from J, leaving 13 bases between them. The CDR3 is 15 residues long. Germline CDR1 LGHNA, CDR2 YNFKEQ. The CDR3 nucleotides read TGTGCCAGCAGCCAAGAGTGGGGACAAGGGGATACGCAGTATTTT. It codes for CASSQEWGQGDTQYF.

The sample holds one count of this clone. This chain joins TRBV7-9 and TRBJ1-4; no firm D call. The V and J ends lost 1 base and 4 bases respectively, with 10 bases between them. CDR3 length equals 15 residues. Looked up from germline, CDR1 is SEHNR and CDR2 is FQNEAQ (reference sequence). The CDR3 spells CASSLVPRRNEKLFF. For the CDR3, the DNA is TGTGCCAGCAGCTTAGTTCCCAGGCGTAATGAAAAACTGTTTTTT.

The CDR3 region has the DNA TGTGCCAGCAGCTCCGGGACGGCAGGAACCGGGGAGCTGTTTTTT. As protein: CASSSGTAGTGELFF. This rearrangement joins TRBV7-8 to TRBJ2-2; either TRBD1 or TRBD2 may supply D (5 bases each). The CDR3 totals 15 residues. Germline-derived CDR1 and CDR2 are SGHVS and FQNEAQ. With 4 bases removed from V and 5 bases from J, the gap between germline ends came to 14 bases.

J is TRBJ2-2 and V is TRBV5-1; 11 bases match TRBD2. V shed 0 bases, J shed 5 bases, and the junction held 0 bases outside the gene matches. Germline V gene sequence: CDR1 SGHRS, CDR2 YFSETQ. The CDR3 sequence is 15 residues long. The CDR3 is CASSLGLAGTGELFF. CDR3 nucleotides: TGCGCCAGCAGCTTGGGACTAGCGGGAACCGGGGAGCTGTTTTTT.

V usage is TRBV7-2 and J usage is TRBJ1-2; D possibly corresponds to TRBD1 (5 bases). The ends were cut back, 5 bases at V and 8 bases at J, with 21 bases in the middle. The CDR3 sequence is 15 residues long. Germline CDR1 and CDR2: SGHTA and FQGNSA. CDR3 in DNA: TGTGCCAGCAGCCACGGGACTCATGAAACGGGGGGCTACACCTTC. Its translation: CASSHGTHETGGYTF.

This clone was observed a few times. The chain combines TRBV27 with TRBJ2-5; D not certain. Trimming left V 5 bases short and J 4 bases short, with 11 bases between. Germline CDR1 reads MNHEY; CDR2 reads SMNVEV (reference sequence). The CDR3 length is 13 residues. The CDR3 protein is CASSPPLVETQYF. Written as DNA, the CDR3 is TGTGCCAGCAGTCCCCCGCTAGTAGAGACCCAGTACTTC.

The rearrangement uses TRBV5-4 and TRBJ2-1, with 8 bases that match TRBD2. This CDR3 has 16 residues. CDR1 and CDR2 from the germline V gene are SGHNT and YYREEE (reference sequence). V lost 6 bases, J lost 4 bases, and 12 bases stayed unmatched. CDR3: CASTAGGGRWYNEQFF. The CDR3 nucleotides are TGTGCCAGCACTGCGGGGGGCGGGAGGTGGTACAATGAGCAGTTCTTC. Full variable domain (outside the CDR3, taken from reference TRBV5-4 and TRBJ2-1): ETGVTQSPTHLIKTRGQQVTLRCSSQSGHNTVSWYQQALGQGPQFIFQYYREEENGRGNFPPRFSGLQFPNYSSELNVNALELDDSALYLCASTAGGGRWYNEQFFGPGTRLTVL.

The chain joins TRBV20-1 to TRBJ2-1; TRBD2 is a possible D gene (5 bases). Looked up from germline, CDR1 is DFQATT and CDR2 is SNEGSKA (reference sequence). The CDR3 is 11 amino acids. DNA for the CDR3: TGCACCCCCAGGCGGGCCCATGAGCAGTTCTTC. This gives the protein CTPRRAHEQFF.

The chain combines TRBV19 with TRBJ1-4; D is unclear. There are 12 residues in the CDR3. The ends were cut back, 8 bases at V and 4 bases at J, with 8 bases in the middle. The germline CDR1 and CDR2 sequences are LNHDA and SQIVND (reference sequence). CDR3 in DNA: TGTGCCAGTTCGGTGATTAATGAAAAACTGTTTTTT. Protein product: CASSVINEKLFF.

As DNA, the CDR3 is TGTGCCACCGGGGGGATACAAGAGACCCAGTACTTC. Translating gives CATGGIQETQYF. The J gene is TRBJ2-5, the V gene TRBV15; tentatively, D is TRBD2 (6 bases). Germline CDR1 LNHNV, CDR2 YYDKDF (reference sequence). The CDR3 sequence is 12 residues long. Deletions cut 8 bases from V and 2 bases from J, with 9 bases between.

This clone occurred once. The V gene is TRBV4-2, the J gene TRBJ2-2; D could derive from TRBD1 or TRBD2 (6 bases each). The germline gives CDR1 LGHNA, CDR2 YNFKEQ. The CDR3 sequence is 18 residues long. V dropped 2 bases and J dropped 7 bases, with 23 bases sitting between them. The DNA for the CDR3 is TGTGCCAGCAGCCAAAAGGGGGGCGGGCAATCCTACGGCGGGGAGCTGTTTTTT. Translated: CASSQKGGGQSYGGELFF.

The genes are TRBV6-5 and TRBJ1-4, with 8 bases fitting TRBD1. This CDR3 is built from 14 residues. The trim removed 6 bases at V and 7 bases at J, leaving 7 bases unmatched. Germline assignment: CDR1 MNHEY and CDR2 SVGAGI. The CDR3: CASSPDRVGEKLFF. The CDR3 DNA sequence: TGTGCCAGCAGCCCGGACAGGGTTGGTGAAAAACTGTTTTTT.

The table lists this clone with a few counts. The chain recombines TRBV28 with TRBJ1-2; D perhaps matches TRBD1 (5 bases). Germline-derived CDR1 and CDR2 are MDHEN and SYDVKM. Trimming cost V 5 bases and J 5 bases, with 15 bases left between them. CDR3 length equals 14 residues. DNA of the CDR3: TGTGCCAGCAGTCCCCCGGGGCCGACATATGGCTACACCTTC. This codes for CASSPPGPTYGYTF.

The table lists this clone with many counts. The V call is TRBV27, the J call TRBJ1-2; D is uncertain. Germline V CDR1 and CDR2: MNHEY, SMNVEV (reference sequence). Trimming removed 6 bases from V and 4 bases from J, with 9 bases in between. The CDR3 covers 12 residues. CDR3 residues: CASSQDLYGYTF. The DNA for the CDR3 is TGTGCCAGCAGCCAAGACCTCTATGGCTACACCTTC.

The rearrangement joins TRBV4-1 to TRBJ1-1; D uncertain. Germline CDR1 reads MGHRA; CDR2 reads YSYEKL. This CDR3 is 13 amino acids long. V shed 5 bases and J shed 4 bases, with 11 bases lying between them. This CDR3 is CASSVSSLTEAFF. In DNA form, the CDR3 reads TGCGCCAGCAGCGTGAGCAGTCTCACTGAAGCTTTCTTT.